This entry lists 5 T cell receptor beta chains sequenced from one sample in a study of blood T cell repertoires in COVID-19. The protocol was immunoSEQ multiplex PCR, while the TCRdb copy is restricted to in-frame clones and leaves out a portion. This table holds over 250,000 clones, about 81% found once. Sequencing used peripheral blood. These TCRs come from a human donor with COVID-19, enrolled during active disease. The donor label of this sample is uncertain.

CDR3 sequence reads: CASSTRTGGLYEQYF. Here the CDR3 DNA reads TGTGCCAGTAGTACTCGGACAGGGGGCCTCTACGAGCAGTACTTC. The chain employs TRBV19 and TRBJ2-7, with 11 bases fitting TRBD1. The CDR3 spans 15 residues. Germline V CDR1 and CDR2: LNHDA, SQIVND (reference sequence). Unmatched junction bases numbered 5, after V lost 4 bases and J lost 3 bases.

The V call is TRBV7-6, the J call TRBJ2-3, with 9 bases matching TRBD1. The CDR3 totals 15 residues. J was trimmed by 5 bases and V by 6 bases; bases with no gene match: 9. Looked up from germline, CDR1 is SGHVS and CDR2 is FNYEAQ. This chain's CDR3 is CASSRQGGLGDTQYF. The CDR3 DNA is TGTGCCAGCAGTAGACAGGGGGGGCTAGGAGATACGCAGTATTTT. Together with reference TRBV7-6 and TRBJ2-3, the CDR3 gives the full variable domain: GAGVSQSPRYKVTKRGQDVALRCDPISGHVSLYWYRQALGQGPEFLTYFNYEAQQDKSGLPNDRFSAERPEGSISTLTIQRTEQRDSAMYRCASSRQGGLGDTQYFGPGTRLTVL.

The chain couples TRBV5-1 to TRBJ2-3; D unclear. Trimming left V 2 bases short and J 0 bases short, with 7 bases between. CDR3 length equals 14 residues. Germline lookup yields CDR1 SGHRS and CDR2 YFSETQ. Here the CDR3 DNA reads TGCGCCAGCAGCTTTGCCACTAGCACAGATACGCAGTATTTT. Protein: CASSFATSTDTQYF.

This clone showed up just a few times. The rearrangement links TRBV7-9 to TRBJ1-1; tentative D call: TRBD1 (5 bases). Germline V gene data show CDR1 as SEHNR and CDR2 as FQNEAQ (reference sequence). The CDR3 is 16 residues long. V was clipped by 5 bases and J by 0 bases, with 16 bases between them. The CDR3 here is CASSPRQLSMNTEAFF. The CDR3 nucleotides are TGTGCCAGCAGCCCCCGACAGCTATCCATGAACACTGAAGCTTTCTTT.

The rearrangement uses TRBV7-2 and TRBJ1-3, with 8 bases identical to TRBD1. V was pared by 2 bases and J by 2 bases, with 5 bases of the junction left unmatched. This CDR3 is built from 16 residues. CDR1 and CDR2 (germline): SGHTA, FQGNSA. CDR3 protein: CASSLIQGAAGNTIYF. CDR3 bases: TGTGCCAGCAGCTTAATTCAGGGGGCGGCTGGAAACACCATATATTTT. Full variable domain (rest looked up from reference TRBV7-2 and TRBJ1-3): GAGVSQSPSNKVTEKGKDVELRCDPISGHTALYWYRQSLGQGLEFLIYFQGNSAPDKSGLPSDRFSAERTGGSVSTLTIQRTQQEDSAVYLCASSLIQGAAGNTIYFGEGSWLTVV.